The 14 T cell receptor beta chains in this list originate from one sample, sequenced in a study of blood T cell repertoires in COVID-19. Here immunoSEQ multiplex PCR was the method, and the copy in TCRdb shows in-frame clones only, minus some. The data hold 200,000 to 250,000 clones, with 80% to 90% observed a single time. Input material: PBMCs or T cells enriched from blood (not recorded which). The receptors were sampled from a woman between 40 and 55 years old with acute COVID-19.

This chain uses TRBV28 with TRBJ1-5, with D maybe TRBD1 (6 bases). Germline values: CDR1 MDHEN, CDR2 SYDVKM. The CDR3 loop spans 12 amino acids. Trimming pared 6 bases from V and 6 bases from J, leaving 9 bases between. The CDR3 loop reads CASSPGVQPQHF. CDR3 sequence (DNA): TGTGCCAGCAGCCCAGGGGTTCAGCCCCAGCATTTT.

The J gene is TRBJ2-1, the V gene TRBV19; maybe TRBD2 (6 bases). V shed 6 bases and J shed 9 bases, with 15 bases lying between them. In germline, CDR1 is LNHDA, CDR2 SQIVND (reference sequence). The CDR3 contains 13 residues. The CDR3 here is CASSQYGRGEQFF. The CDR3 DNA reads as TGTGCCAGTAGCCAATACGGGCGGGGTGAGCAGTTCTTC. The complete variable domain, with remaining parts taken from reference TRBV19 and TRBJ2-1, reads DGGITQSPKYLFRKEGQNVTLSCEQNLNHDAMYWYRQDPGQGLRLIYYSQIVNDFQKGDIAEGYSVSREKKESFPLTVTSAQKNPTAFYLCASSQYGRGEQFFGPGTRLTVL.

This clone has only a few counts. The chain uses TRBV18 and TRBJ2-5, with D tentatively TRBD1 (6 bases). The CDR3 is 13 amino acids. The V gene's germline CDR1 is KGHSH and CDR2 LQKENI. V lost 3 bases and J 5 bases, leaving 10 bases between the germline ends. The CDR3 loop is CASSPRDKETQYF. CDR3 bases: TGTGCCAGCTCACCTAGGGACAAGGAGACCCAGTACTTC. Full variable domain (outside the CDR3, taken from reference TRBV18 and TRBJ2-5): NAGVMQNPRHLVRRRGQEARLRCSPMKGHSHVYWYRQLPEEGLKFMVYLQKENIIDESGMPKERFSAEFPKEGPSILRIQQVVRGDSAAYFCASSPRDKETQYFGPGTRLLVL.

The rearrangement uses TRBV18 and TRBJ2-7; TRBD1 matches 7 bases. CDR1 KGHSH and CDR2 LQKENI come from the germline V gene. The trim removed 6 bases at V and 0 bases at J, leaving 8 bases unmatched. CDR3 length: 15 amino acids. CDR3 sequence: CASSEGGSSSYEQYF. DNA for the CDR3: TGTGCCAGCTCTGAAGGGGGCTCGAGCTCCTACGAGCAGTACTTC.

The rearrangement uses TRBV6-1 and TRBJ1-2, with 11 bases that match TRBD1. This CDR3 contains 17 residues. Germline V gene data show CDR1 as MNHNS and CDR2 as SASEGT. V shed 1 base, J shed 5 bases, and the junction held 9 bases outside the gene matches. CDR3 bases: TGTGCCAGCAGTGAAGGGGGACAGGGGGACTATGTATATGGCTACACCTTC. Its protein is CASSEGGQGDYVYGYTF.

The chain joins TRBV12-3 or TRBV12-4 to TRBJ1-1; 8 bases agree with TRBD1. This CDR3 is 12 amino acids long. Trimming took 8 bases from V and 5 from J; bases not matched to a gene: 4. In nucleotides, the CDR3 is TGTGCCAGCGGACAGGGCACAACTGAAGCTTTCTTT. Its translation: CASGQGTTEAFF.

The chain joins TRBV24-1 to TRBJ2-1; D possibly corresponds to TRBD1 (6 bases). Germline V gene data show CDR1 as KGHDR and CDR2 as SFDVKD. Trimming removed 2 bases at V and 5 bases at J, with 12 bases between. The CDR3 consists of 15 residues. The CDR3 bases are TGTGCCACCAGTGATTCCTACTACAGGGACAATGAGCAGTTCTTC. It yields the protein CATSDSYYRDNEQFF.

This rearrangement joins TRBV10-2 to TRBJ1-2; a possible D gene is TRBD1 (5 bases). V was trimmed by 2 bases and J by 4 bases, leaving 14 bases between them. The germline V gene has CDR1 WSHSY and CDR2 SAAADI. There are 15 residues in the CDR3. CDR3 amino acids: CASSEPQGITYGYTF. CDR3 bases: TGCGCCAGCAGTGAGCCGCAGGGAATCACCTATGGCTACACCTTC.

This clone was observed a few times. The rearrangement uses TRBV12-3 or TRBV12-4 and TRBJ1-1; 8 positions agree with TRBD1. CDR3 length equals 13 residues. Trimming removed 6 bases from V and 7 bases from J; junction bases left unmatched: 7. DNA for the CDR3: TGTGCCAGCAGGACACAGGGGGTCGATGAAGCTTTCTTT. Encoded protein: CASRTQGVDEAFF.

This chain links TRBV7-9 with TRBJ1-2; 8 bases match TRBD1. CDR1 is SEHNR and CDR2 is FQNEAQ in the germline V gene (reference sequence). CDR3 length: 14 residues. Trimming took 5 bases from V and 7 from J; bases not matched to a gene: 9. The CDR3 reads CASSQDRAFGGYTF. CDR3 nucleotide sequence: TGTGCCAGCAGCCAGGACAGGGCATTTGGTGGCTACACCTTC.

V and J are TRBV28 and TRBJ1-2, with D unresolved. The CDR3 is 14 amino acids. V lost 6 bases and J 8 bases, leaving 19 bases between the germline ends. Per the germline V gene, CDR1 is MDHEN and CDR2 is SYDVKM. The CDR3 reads CASRVSGRVGGYTF. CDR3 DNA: TGTGCCAGCAGGGTCTCAGGCCGCGTTGGGGGCTACACCTTC.

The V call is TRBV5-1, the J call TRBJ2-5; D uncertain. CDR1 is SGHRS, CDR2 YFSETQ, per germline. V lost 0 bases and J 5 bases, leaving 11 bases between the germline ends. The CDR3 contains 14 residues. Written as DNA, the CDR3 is TGCGCCAGCAGCTTGGATCTTTCGGTGGAGACCCAGTACTTC. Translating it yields CASSLDLSVETQYF.

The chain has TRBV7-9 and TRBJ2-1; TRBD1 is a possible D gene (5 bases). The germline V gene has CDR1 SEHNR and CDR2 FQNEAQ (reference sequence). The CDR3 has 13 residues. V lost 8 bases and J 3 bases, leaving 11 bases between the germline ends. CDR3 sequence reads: CASPPTDYNEQFF. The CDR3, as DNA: TGTGCCAGCCCACCGACAGACTACAATGAGCAGTTCTTC.

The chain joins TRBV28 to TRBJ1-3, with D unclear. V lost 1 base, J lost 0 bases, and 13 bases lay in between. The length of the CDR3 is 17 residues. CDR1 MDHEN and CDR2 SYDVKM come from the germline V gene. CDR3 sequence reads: CASSLSQAPYSGNTIYF. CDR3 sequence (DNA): TGTGCCAGCAGTTTATCTCAGGCCCCTTACTCTGGAAACACCATATATTTT.